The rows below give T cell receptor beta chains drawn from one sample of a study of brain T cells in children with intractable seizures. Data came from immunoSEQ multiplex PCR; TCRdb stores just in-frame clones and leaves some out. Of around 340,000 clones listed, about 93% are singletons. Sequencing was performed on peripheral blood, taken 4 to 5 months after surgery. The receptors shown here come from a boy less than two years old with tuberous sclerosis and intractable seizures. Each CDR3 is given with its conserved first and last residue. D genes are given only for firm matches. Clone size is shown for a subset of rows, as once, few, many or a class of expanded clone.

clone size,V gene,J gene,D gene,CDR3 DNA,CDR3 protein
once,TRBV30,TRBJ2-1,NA,TGTGCCTGGTTGGTCCCGGTCCGGGACTGGGATTGGGACAATGAGCAGTTCTTC,CAWLVPVRDWDWDNEQFF
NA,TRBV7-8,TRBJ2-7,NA,TGTGCCAGCAGCTTAGCGGCGGGGATCATCTACGAGCAGTACTTC,CASSLAAGIIYEQYF
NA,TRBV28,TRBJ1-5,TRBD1,TGTGCCAGCAGTTCCCTGACAGGGGATCAGCCCCAGCATTTT,CASSSLTGDQPQHF
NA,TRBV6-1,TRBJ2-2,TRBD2,TGTGCCAGCAGTGATAGCGGGAGGGCCACCGGGGAGCTGTTTTTT,CASSDSGRATGELFF
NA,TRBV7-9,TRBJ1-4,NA,TGTGCCAGCAGCTTAGGGCAGTTGGGGTTGCCTGAAAAACTGTTTTTT,CASSLGQLGLPEKLFF
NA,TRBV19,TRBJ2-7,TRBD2,TGTGCTAGCGGGACTTACGAGCAGTACTTC,CASGTYEQYF
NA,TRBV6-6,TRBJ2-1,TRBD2,TGTGCCAGCAGTTTCTTAGCGGGTGATAAGGAGTTCTTC,CASSFLAGDKEFF
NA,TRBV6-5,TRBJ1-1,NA,TGTGCCAGCAGTTACTCGCCGGTCAAGAACACTGAAGCTTTCTTT,CASSYSPVKNTEAFF
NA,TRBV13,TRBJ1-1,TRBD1,TGTGCCAGCAGCTTCAGGGACAGGGACACTGAAGCTTTCTTT,CASSFRDRDTEAFF
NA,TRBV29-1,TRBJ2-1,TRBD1,TGCAGCGTCGCTGAAACAGGGGGTTCGTTCTTC,CSVAETGGSFF
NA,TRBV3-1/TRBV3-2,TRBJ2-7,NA,TGTGCCAGCAGCCAAGGACAACTCTACGAGCAGTACTTC,CASSQGQLYEQYF
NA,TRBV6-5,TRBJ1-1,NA,TGTGCCAGCAGTTACAGGGTAGGGGGCACTGAAGCTTTCTTT,CASSYRVGGTEAFF
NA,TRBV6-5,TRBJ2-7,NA,TGTGCCAGCAAACGAGGTCAGGGTGCCTACGAGCAGTACTTC,CASKRGQGAYEQYF
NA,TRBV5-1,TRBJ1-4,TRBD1,TGCGCCAGCAGCCGCGCCCCGCAGGGGGCTGGTGAAAAACTGTTTTTT,CASSRAPQGAGEKLFF
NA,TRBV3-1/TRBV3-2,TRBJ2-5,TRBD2,TGTGCCAGCAGCCAATTGGCGGGAGGGCCCCACCTTCCTCAAGAGACCCAGTACTTC,CASSQLAGGPHLPQETQYF
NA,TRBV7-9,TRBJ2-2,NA,TGTGCCAGCAGCTACAACACCGGGGAGCTGTTTTTT,CASSYNTGELFF
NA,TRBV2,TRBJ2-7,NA,TGTGCCAGCAGGGGGGGCATTTTCTACGAGCAGTACTTC,CASRGGIFYEQYF
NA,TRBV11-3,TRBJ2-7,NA,TGTGCCAGCAGCCCCGAGCCCAGGGCAATGTACGAGCAGTACTTC,CASSPEPRAMYEQYF
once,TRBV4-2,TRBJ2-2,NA,TGTGCCAGCAGCCAAGGATACTGGGGGGCTTTAACCGGGGAGCTGTTTTTT,CASSQGYWGALTGELFF
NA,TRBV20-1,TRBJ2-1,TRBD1,TGCAGTGCTAGTTACTCCGGGACAGGGGTCTACAATGAGCAGTTCTTC,CSASYSGTGVYNEQFF
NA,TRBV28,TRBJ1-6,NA,TGTGCCACCCGTCGGGGTTTCCTCCACTTT,CATRRGFLHF
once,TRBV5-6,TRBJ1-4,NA,TGTGCCAGCAGCTTTGCGGTGTGGGGTGAAAAACTGTTTTTT,CASSFAVWGEKLFF
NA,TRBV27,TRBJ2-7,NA,TGTGCCAGCAGAACCCCCGACAGGCCGCCCTACGAGCAGTACTTC,CASRTPDRPPYEQYF
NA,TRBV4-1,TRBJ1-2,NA,TGCGCCAGCAGCCAAGTTGGCAGACCTAACTATGGCTACACCTTC,CASSQVGRPNYGYTF
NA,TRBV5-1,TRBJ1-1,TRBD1,TGCGCCAGCAGCTTCGATGACAGGGACGCTGAAGCTTTCTTT,CASSFDDRDAEAFF
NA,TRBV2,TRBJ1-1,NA,TGTGCCAGCATCCTAGAGGGCAACACTGAAGCTTTCTTT,CASILEGNTEAFF
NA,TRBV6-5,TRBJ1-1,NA,TGTGCCAGCAGAAGGCTCTTGAACACTGAAGCTTTCTTT,CASRRLLNTEAFF
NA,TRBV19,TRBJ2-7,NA,TGTGCCAGTAGTATAGGACAGGGCATAGGGGGGGAGCAGTACTTC,CASSIGQGIGGEQYF
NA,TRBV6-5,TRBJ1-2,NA,TGTGCCAGCAGTCTCACCGGGACGGGGTACTATGGCTACACCTTC,CASSLTGTGYYGYTF
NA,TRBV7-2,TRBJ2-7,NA,TGTGCCAGCAGCTTCCGACCCGGGGCCTCCTACGAGCAGTACTTC,CASSFRPGASYEQYF
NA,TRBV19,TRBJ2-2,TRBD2,TGTGCCAGTAGTATAGCGGGCGGGAGAAGGAGCGGGGAGCTGTTTTTT,CASSIAGGRRSGELFF
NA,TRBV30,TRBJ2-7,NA,TGTGCCTGGAGAGGACAGTCCTCCTACGAGCAGTACTTC,CAWRGQSSYEQYF
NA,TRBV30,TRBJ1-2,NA,TGTGCCTGGAGTTCCGGATTATATGGCTACACCTTC,CAWSSGLYGYTF
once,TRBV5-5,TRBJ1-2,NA,TGTGCCAGCAGCCAACGAGGGGGACGGCGTGGCTACACCTTC,CASSQRGGRRGYTF
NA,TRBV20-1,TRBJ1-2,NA,TGCAGTGCTAGTAGGGCCGGCCCGGGGGGCTATGGCTACACCTTC,CSASRAGPGGYGYTF
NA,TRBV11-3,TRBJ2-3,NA,TGTGCCAGCAGCGCGGCCGACCCACTATGCCACACAGATACGCAGTATTTT,CASSAADPLCHTDTQYF
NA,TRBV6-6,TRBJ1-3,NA,TGTGCCAGCAGTTACTCGCCGAGGGGCGAGAACACCATATATTTT,CASSYSPRGENTIYF
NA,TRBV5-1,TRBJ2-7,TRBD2,TGCGCCAGCAGAGAACTACCGGGACTAGCGGGGGCCTACGAGCAGTACTTC,CASRELPGLAGAYEQYF
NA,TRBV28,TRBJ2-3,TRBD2,TGTGCCAGTAAGACTAGCGGGGACACAGATACGCAGTATTTT,CASKTSGDTDTQYF
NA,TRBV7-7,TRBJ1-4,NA,TGTGCTAGCAGTTACTATCCAGGGAAATGGGCTTGGTTAAAAAAACTGTTTTTT,CASSYYPGKWAWLKKLFF
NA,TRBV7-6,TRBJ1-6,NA,TGTGCCAGCAGCTTAGATCACGGGAATAATTCACCCCTCCACTTT,CASSLDHGNNSPLHF
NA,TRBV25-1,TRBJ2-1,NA,TGTGCCAGCAGTGAATATAACGATCCCAATGAGCAGTTCTTC,CASSEYNDPNEQFF
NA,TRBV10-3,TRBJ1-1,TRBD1,TGTGCCACCGACAGGGGTGGCACTGAAGCTTTCTTT,CATDRGGTEAFF
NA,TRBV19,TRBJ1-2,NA,TGTGCCAGTAGTTCCGACACATGGAATAAGTATGGCTACACCTTC,CASSSDTWNKYGYTF
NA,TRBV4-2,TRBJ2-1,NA,TGTGCCAGCAGCCAAGATTGGAGTGCGCGGTCGTCTTCTTACAATGAGCAGTTCTTC,CASSQDWSARSSSYNEQFF
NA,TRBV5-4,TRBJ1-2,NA,TGTGCCAGCAGCCCTAACACAGTCTCCAACTATGGCTACACCTTC,CASSPNTVSNYGYTF
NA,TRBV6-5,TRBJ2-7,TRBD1,TGTGCCAGCCAGTCCGGGACAGCCCTCTACGAGCAGTACTTC,CASQSGTALYEQYF
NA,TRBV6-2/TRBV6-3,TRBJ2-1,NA,TGTGCCAGCAGTTCGGATCTAGCGCTCGATGAGCAGTTCTTC,CASSSDLALDEQFF